These 27 T cell receptor beta chains were sequenced from one sample in a study of blood T cell repertoires in COVID-19. Here immunoSEQ multiplex PCR was the method, and the copy in TCRdb shows in-frame clones only, minus some. The sample shows tens of thousands of clones, 89% of them seen only once. Specimen: peripheral blood. These receptor sequences come from a man aged 45-60 years with COVID-19, enrolled during active disease.

The V gene is TRBV19, the J gene TRBJ2-7, with D maybe TRBD2 (5 bases). The V gene's germline CDR1 is LNHDA and CDR2 SQIVND (reference sequence). V was pared by 5 bases and J by 6 bases, with 23 bases between. CDR3 size: 16 residues. The CDR3 spells CASSPRAAASNPEQYF. The CDR3 coding sequence is TGTGCCAGTAGTCCCAGAGCGGCGGCCTCTAACCCCGAGCAGTACTTC.

V and J are TRBV27 and TRBJ2-5, with D possibly matching TRBD2 (7 bases). This CDR3 has 14 amino acids. Germline CDR1 MNHEY, CDR2 SMNVEV (reference sequence). V lost 6 bases and J lost 5, with 16 bases in between. The CDR3, as DNA: TGTGCCAGCAGCCTTATGGGGGGGCACGAGACCCAGTACTTC. The encoded protein is CASSLMGGHETQYF.

The V call is TRBV5-1, the J call TRBJ2-5; TRBD2 is a possible D gene (6 bases). This CDR3 spans 13 amino acids. The ends were cut back, 2 bases at V and 2 bases at J, with 7 bases in the middle. CDR1 is SGHRS and CDR2 is YFSETQ in the germline V gene. In DNA form, the CDR3 reads TGCGCCAGCAGCTTTAGCGGACAAGAGACCCAGTACTTC. This gives the protein CASSFSGQETQYF.

CDR3 region: CASSQGRNSPLHF. The CDR3 DNA follows: TGTGCCAGCTCACAGGGAAGAAATTCACCCCTCCACTTT. The chain links TRBV6-5 to TRBJ1-6; tentative D call: TRBD1 (6 bases). Germline CDR1 MNHEY, CDR2 SVGAGI. The CDR3 totals 13 residues. Trimming shortened V by 8 bases and J by 7 bases, and 12 bases separated the two germline ends.

This chain links TRBV11-2 with TRBJ1-4; tentatively, D is TRBD1 (6 bases). Germline V CDR1 and CDR2: SGHAT, FQNNGV. The V end was cut by 4 bases, the J end by 4 bases, with 10 bases between. This CDR3 region has 14 residues. The CDR3 DNA follows: TGTGCCAGCAGCTCCGACAGGCTTAATGAAAAACTGTTTTTT. This translates into CASSSDRLNEKLFF.

By sample share, this clone is medium-sized (0.01 to 0.1%). V gene TRBV6-1 combines with J gene TRBJ1-1; D remains unclear. The ends were cut back, 2 bases at V and 1 base at J, with 5 bases in the middle. This CDR3 is 13 amino acids long. Germline V gene lookup returns CDR1 MNHNS and CDR2 SASEGT. The CDR3 coding sequence is TGTGCCAGCAGTGAACGCGAGAACACTGAAGCTTTCTTT. This sequence encodes CASSERENTEAFF.

This rearrangement joins TRBV6-5 to TRBJ1-6, with D perhaps TRBD1 (5 bases). Germline CDR1 is MNHEY and CDR2 is SVGAGI. Trimming shortened V by 6 bases and J by 8 bases, and 14 bases separated the two germline ends. This CDR3 contains 14 residues. The CDR3 nucleotides read TGTGCCAGCAGATGGGGGGAGGGTTATTCACCCCTCCACTTT. Its protein is CASRWGEGYSPLHF.

CDR3 amino acids: CAWSLRLNYGYTF. The CDR3, as DNA: TGTGCCTGGAGTTTGAGGCTTAACTATGGCTACACCTTC. V is TRBV30 and J is TRBJ1-2; D not certain. CDR1 and CDR2 from the germline V gene are GTSNPN and SVGIG (reference sequence). V lost 2 bases and J lost 1, with 8 bases in between. The CDR3 is 13 residues long.

The V gene is TRBV7-9, the J gene TRBJ2-7; 10 nucleotides line up with TRBD1. Germline loops: CDR1 SEHNR, CDR2 FQNEAQ (reference sequence). Germline trimming cut 2 bases from V and 6 bases from J; bases unmatched to any gene: 7. CDR3 length: 15 amino acids. In DNA form, the CDR3 reads TGTGCCAGCAGCTTACGAAGTGACAGGGGGCGCGAGCAGTACTTC. Protein sequence: CASSLRSDRGREQYF.

V gene TRBV5-1 combines with J gene TRBJ2-3; TRBD2 matches at 9 bases. The J segment lost 6 bases and the V segment lost 3 bases, leaving 11 bases of the junction unmatched. Germline CDR1 and CDR2: SGHRS and YFSETQ. The CDR3 loop spans 16 amino acids. CDR3 nucleotides: TGCGCCAGCAGCTCGATGGCTAGCGGGGTAGGGGATACGCAGTATTTT. Protein product: CASSSMASGVGDTQYF.

In its sample, this clone was seen once. The chain has TRBV7-8 and TRBJ1-6; TRBD1 aligns across 7 bases. CDR1 is SGHVS and CDR2 is FQNEAQ in the germline V gene. This CDR3 is 14 amino acids long. The junction had 5 bases not matched to a gene; V was cut back by 5 bases and J by 7 bases. CDR3 sequence: CASSPTGVNSPLHF. The CDR3 nucleotides read TGTGCCAGCAGCCCTACAGGGGTGAATTCACCCCTCCACTTT.

The chain links TRBV5-8 to TRBJ1-3; perhaps TRBD1 as D (5 bases). Germline loops: CDR1 SGHTS, CDR2 YDEGEE. CDR3 size: 14 residues. V was cut by 2 bases and J by 1 base, with 7 bases left in between. The CDR3 protein is CASSFTGSGNTIYF. The CDR3 DNA sequence: TGTGCCAGCAGCTTTACAGGTTCTGGAAACACCATATATTTT.

The chain carries TRBV2 and TRBJ1-1, with TRBD1 as a possible D gene (6 bases). This CDR3 is 14 amino acids long. The germline gives CDR1 SNHLY, CDR2 FYNNEI. The V and J ends lost 3 bases and 2 bases respectively, with 10 bases between them. The CDR3: CASSDGDINTEAFF. CDR3 sequence (DNA): TGTGCCAGCAGTGATGGGGACATTAACACTGAAGCTTTCTTT.

The V and J genes are TRBV28 and TRBJ1-1, with no clear D. This CDR3 has 15 amino acids. The V gene lost 2 bases and the J gene lost 3 bases, with 13 bases spanning the gap. In germline, CDR1 is MDHEN, CDR2 SYDVKM. This CDR3 is CASSLGSYGDTEAFF. CDR3 nucleotide sequence: TGTGCCAGCAGTTTAGGGTCTTACGGGGACACTGAAGCTTTCTTT.

In its sample, this clone was seen once. V is TRBV4-1 and J is TRBJ1-2, with 10 bases that match TRBD1. J was trimmed by 7 bases and V by 4 bases; bases with no gene match: 3. Germline V gene sequence: CDR1 MGHRA, CDR2 YSYEKL. The CDR3 covers 13 residues. CDR3 loop: CASSLRTGGGYTF. CDR3 in DNA: TGCGCCAGCAGCCTAAGGACAGGGGGTGGCTACACCTTC.

The count of this clone is one. This sequence joins TRBV5-4 and TRBJ1-2; a possible D gene is TRBD1 (6 bases). CDR3 length: 14 amino acids. Germline CDR1 and CDR2: SGHNT and YYREEE (reference sequence). V was cut by 4 bases and J by 0 bases, with 10 bases left in between. The CDR3 loop reads CASSRDTTNYGYTF. CDR3 sequence (DNA): TGTGCCAGCAGCCGGGACACCACTAACTATGGCTACACCTTC.

The J gene is TRBJ1-1, the V gene TRBV11-1, with D tentatively TRBD1 (5 bases). CDR1 and CDR2 from the germline V gene are SGHAT and FQDESV (reference sequence). The CDR3 has 11 amino acids. Deletions cut 2 bases from V and 7 bases from J, with 5 bases between. The CDR3 DNA sequence: TGTGCCAGCAGCTTAACAGGTGAAGCTTTCTTT. Its translation is CASSLTGEAFF.

This chain joins TRBV28 and TRBJ1-6; D not resolved. The CDR3 length is 13 residues. In germline, CDR1 is MDHEN, CDR2 SYDVKM. V dropped 2 bases and J dropped 6 bases, with 5 bases sitting between them. CDR3 nucleotide sequence: TGTGCCAGCAGTTTAAGGAGTAATTCACCCCTCCACTTT. It encodes CASSLRSNSPLHF.

The J gene is TRBJ2-5, the V gene TRBV5-6; a weak D match, TRBD1 (5 bases). Germline loops: CDR1 SGHDT, CDR2 YYEEEE. Trimming took 4 bases from V and 4 from J, leaving 17 bases between them. The CDR3 consists of 15 residues. The CDR3 spells CASSLSRRARETQYF. The CDR3 bases are TGTGCCAGCAGCCTTTCCCGCAGGGCCCGAGAGACCCAGTACTTC. Based on the CDR3 plus reference TRBV5-6 and TRBJ2-5, the full variable domain is DAGVTQSPTHLIKTRGQQVTLRCSPKSGHDTVSWYQQALGQGPQFIFQYYEEEERQRGNFPDRFSGHQFPNYSSELNVNALLLGDSALYLCASSLSRRARETQYFGPGTRLLVL.

The chain recombines TRBV5-4 with TRBJ2-7; TRBD2 matches 16 bases. V lost 4 bases, J lost 2 bases, and 3 bases stayed unmatched. Germline CDR1 is SGHNT and CDR2 is YYREEE (reference sequence). The length of the CDR3 is 16 residues. CDR3 coding DNA: TGTGCCAGCAGCGGAGGGACTAGCGGGGGGGCCTACGAGCAGTACTTC. Residues: CASSGGTSGGAYEQYF.

CDR3 in DNA: TGTGCCAGCAGCCCTATGGGGCTCTACGAGCAGTACTTC. Translating gives CASSPMGLYEQYF. The rearrangement joins TRBV14 to TRBJ2-7, with a possible D match to TRBD1 (5 bases). V lost 4 bases and J 3 bases, leaving 10 bases between the germline ends. Germline loops: CDR1 SGHDN, CDR2 FVKESK. The CDR3 totals 13 residues.

V gene TRBV2 combines with J gene TRBJ2-5; 7 positions match TRBD1. Germline V gene sequence: CDR1 SNHLY, CDR2 FYNNEI. Losses at the gene ends were 5 bases for V and 7 bases for J; bases not matched to a gene: 13. CDR3 length: 15 amino acids. In nucleotides, the CDR3 is TGTGCCAGCAGTCCAGACAGGGTTGGTCGGGGGACCCAGTACTTC. It yields the protein CASSPDRVGRGTQYF.

This CDR3 reads CASSYSMEGTGTQYF. The CDR3 region has the DNA TGTGCCAGCAGTTACTCGATGGAGGGGACTGGGACCCAGTACTTC. The chain is built from TRBV6-2 or TRBV6-3 and TRBJ2-5, with D perhaps TRBD2 (6 bases). CDR1 and CDR2 from the germline V gene are MNHEY and SVGEGT. This CDR3 has 15 amino acids. Trimming removed 0 bases from V and 7 bases from J, with 15 bases in between.

The CDR3 bases are TGTGCCATCAGTGAGACAACAGGGGCTGGAAACACCATATATTTT. Translated: CAISETTGAGNTIYF. V and J are TRBV10-3 and TRBJ1-3, with TRBD1 matching 7 bases. Trimming removed 2 bases from V and 2 bases from J; junction bases left unmatched: 3. Germline V CDR1 and CDR2: ENHRY, SYGVKD. This CDR3 spans 15 amino acids.

V is TRBV9 and J is TRBJ2-5, with D uncertain. The CDR3 has 13 residues. Trimming pared 0 bases from V and 5 bases from J, leaving 8 bases between. Germline CDR1 and CDR2: SGDLS and YYNGEE. Here the CDR3 reads CASSVGPGETQYF. In nucleotides, the CDR3 is TGTGCCAGCAGCGTAGGCCCCGGGGAGACCCAGTACTTC.

The chain uses TRBV20-1 and TRBJ2-7, with 10 nucleotides matching TRBD1. This CDR3 is built from 15 residues. The ends lost 3 bases at V and 2 bases at J; junction bases unmatched: 7. Germline V gene sequence: CDR1 DFQATT, CDR2 SNEGSKA (reference sequence). CDR3 sequence: CSASTPGQGTYEQYF. The CDR3 coding sequence is TGCAGTGCTAGTACACCGGGACAGGGGACCTACGAGCAGTACTTC.

V usage is TRBV5-4 and J usage is TRBJ1-1; 9 nucleotides line up with TRBD1. CDR3 size: 18 residues. CDR1 is SGHNT, CDR2 YYREEE, per germline (reference sequence). Trimming took 4 bases from V and 5 from J; bases not matched to a gene: 18. The CDR3 is CASSPRGQGRGRRTEAFF. The CDR3 nucleotides read TGTGCCAGCAGCCCAAGGGGACAGGGAAGGGGCAGGAGAACTGAAGCTTTCTTT. Combining the CDR3 with reference TRBV5-4 and TRBJ1-1 gives the whole variable domain ETGVTQSPTHLIKTRGQQVTLRCSSQSGHNTVSWYQQALGQGPQFIFQYYREEENGRGNFPPRFSGLQFPNYSSELNVNALELDDSALYLCASSPRGQGRGRRTEAFFGQGTRLTVV.